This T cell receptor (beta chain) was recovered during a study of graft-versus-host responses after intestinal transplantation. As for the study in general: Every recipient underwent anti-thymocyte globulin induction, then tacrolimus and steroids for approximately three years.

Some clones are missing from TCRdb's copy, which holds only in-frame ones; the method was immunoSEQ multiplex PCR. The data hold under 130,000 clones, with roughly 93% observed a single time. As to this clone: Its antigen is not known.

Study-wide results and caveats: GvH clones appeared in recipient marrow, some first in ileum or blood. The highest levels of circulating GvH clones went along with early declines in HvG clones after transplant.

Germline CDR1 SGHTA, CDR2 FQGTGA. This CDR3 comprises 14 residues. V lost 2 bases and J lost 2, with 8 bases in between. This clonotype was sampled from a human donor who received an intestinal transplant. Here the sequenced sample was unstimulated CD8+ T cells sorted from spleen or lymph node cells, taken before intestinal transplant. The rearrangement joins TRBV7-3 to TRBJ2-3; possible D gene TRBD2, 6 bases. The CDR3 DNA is TGTGCCAGCAGCTTAGCGGGGCCCACAGATACGCAGTATTTT. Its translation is CASSLAGPTDTQYF.